This T cell receptor (beta chain) emerged from a study of T-cell reconstitution after alpha-beta-depleted transplantation in children. The authors prepared the TCRbeta library with unique molecular identifiers. TCRdb independently ran MiXCR on the PCR reads; one entry per CDR3 protein. The sample lists more than 550,000 distinct CDR3 sequences, over 9.5% occurring once. Germline lookup yields CDR1 SEHNR and CDR2 FQNEAQ (reference sequence). The CDR3 is 14 residues long. V was trimmed by 3 bases and J by 3 bases, leaving 11 bases between them. This clonotype came up a few times. This TCR derives from a human donor who donated a stem cell graft to a child with acute myeloid leukemia. The J gene is TRBJ2-5, the V gene TRBV7-9, with D possibly being TRBD1 or TRBD2 (5 bases each). The sequenced sample was PBMCs from the stem cell graft donor, obtained from the stem cell graft. The CDR3 coding sequence is TGTGCCAGCAGCTTGGGACGGATGGAAGAGACCCAGTACTTC. It yields the protein CASSLGRMEETQYF.